This TCR beta chain was obtained from a study of T cells in Graves' hyperthyroidism and ophthalmopathy. About the research overall: Sampling of peripheral blood happened at initial diagnosis, prior to any treatment. Study-level points and caveats: Blood also contained most expanded thyroid clonotypes above 0.001.

In its sample, this clonotype was seen a few times. Its cognate antigen is unknown. Germline V gives CDR1 MNHEY, CDR2 SMNVEV (reference sequence). The CDR3 consists of 17 residues. The ends were cut back, 6 bases at V and 6 bases at J, with 24 bases in the middle. RNA transcripts were the template for amplifying TCR beta CDR3 regions. HTBI primers drove first-round RT-PCR of the TCR CDR3. Using its own MiXCR run on the multiplex PCR reads, TCRdb lists one record per CDR3 protein. The table lists 300,000 to 450,000 distinct CDR3 sequences, approximately 25% of them singletons, with over 70% in the top ten. Hyperthyroidism was newly diagnosed in patients aged 18 to 65 (duration under 2 months).

The sequenced material came from blood. The V and J genes are TRBV27 and TRBJ2-1; the D gene could be TRBD1 or TRBD2 (6 bases each). The receptor was isolated from a man aged 45-60 years with Graves' hyperthyroidism. The CDR3 is CASRVLRGESSRNEQFF. The CDR3 DNA reads TGTGCCAGCAGGGTACTAAGGGGGGAGTCGTCCCGCAATGAGCAGTTCTTC.